What follows are 12 T cell receptor beta chains derived from one specimen sequenced in a study of cytomegalovirus exposure and HLA in healthy donors. A multiplex PCR was run with 60 Vbeta primers and 13 Jbeta primers. The assay was immunoSEQ multiplex PCR, and TCRdb's table has in-frame clones only and misses some. The sample records approximately 200,000 clones, about 82% being singletons. Material: PBMCs. The receptors derive from a woman in her 50s in good health and CMV-seronegative.

V and J are TRBV7-2 and TRBJ2-7; a weak D match, TRBD2 (7 bases). V was trimmed by 4 bases and J by 2 bases, leaving 21 bases between them. Germline V gene data show CDR1 as SGHTA and CDR2 as FQGNSA. The CDR3 has 17 amino acids. DNA of the CDR3: TGTGCCAGCAGCTGGAGGGGGGCGGCTAGCGGTCCCTACGAGCAGTACTTC. Encoded protein: CASSWRGAASGPYEQYF.

This rearrangement joins TRBV29-1 to TRBJ1-2; 8 bases are a match to TRBD1. Germline V lookup: CDR1 SQVTM, CDR2 ANQGSEA. Losses at the gene ends were 7 bases for V and 8 bases for J; bases not matched to a gene: 9. This CDR3 has 12 amino acids. The CDR3 loop reads CSARTGQIGYTF. Here the CDR3 DNA reads TGCAGCGCACGGACAGGGCAGATCGGCTACACCTTC.

The rearrangement uses TRBV29-1 and TRBJ2-2, with D hard to call. V shed 2 bases and J shed 5 bases, with 15 bases lying between them. In germline, CDR1 is SQVTM, CDR2 ANQGSEA. This CDR3 is built from 15 residues. CDR3 sequence: CSVERSNAVTGELFF. The CDR3, as DNA: TGCAGCGTTGAAAGGTCAAACGCGGTTACCGGGGAGCTGTTTTTT.

The V call is TRBV28, the J call TRBJ2-1; D is possibly TRBD2 (7 bases). Germline V gene sequence: CDR1 MDHEN, CDR2 SYDVKM. The CDR3 runs 16 residues. Between the trimmed V and J ends, which lost 2 bases and 3 bases, there was a span of 14 bases. The CDR3 nucleotides read TGTGCCAGCAGTTTAGTGGGGAGGGGGGTCTACAATGAGCAGTTCTTC. Its protein product is CASSLVGRGVYNEQFF.

The V call is TRBV4-1, the J call TRBJ1-1; TRBD1 matches 9 bases. CDR1 is MGHRA, CDR2 YSYEKL, per germline. The length of the CDR3 is 14 residues. The V and J ends lost 8 bases and 5 bases, in that order; junction bases with no gene match: 9. The CDR3 DNA is TGCGCCAGCCGAAACAGGGGGCTCGGGACTGAAGCTTTCTTT. The encoded protein is CASRNRGLGTEAFF.

The rearrangement links TRBV15 to TRBJ2-1, with TRBD1 matching 8 bases. The germline gives CDR1 LNHNV, CDR2 YYDKDF (reference sequence). V trimming: 1 base; J trimming: 8 bases; junction bases outside the gene matches: 7. There are 15 residues in the CDR3. The CDR3 sequence is CATSRGLTGDDEQFF. For the CDR3, the DNA is TGTGCCACCAGCAGAGGACTGACAGGGGACGATGAGCAGTTCTTC.

The chain is built from TRBV15 and TRBJ2-1; D is unclear. Trimming removed 4 bases from V and 2 bases from J, with 18 bases in between. Germline V gene lookup returns CDR1 LNHNV and CDR2 YYDKDF (reference sequence). The CDR3 contains 17 residues. CDR3 region: CATSNPQDPITYNEQFF. The CDR3 coding sequence is TGTGCCACCAGCAACCCCCAGGATCCAATAACCTACAATGAGCAGTTCTTC.

This rearrangement joins TRBV6-1 to TRBJ2-3, with D uncertain. The CDR3 covers 15 residues. The germline gives CDR1 MNHNS, CDR2 SASEGT. V lost 2 bases, J lost 5 bases, and 14 bases lay in between. CDR3 residues: CASSEYYAAGDTQYF. The DNA of the CDR3 is TGTGCCAGCAGTGAATACTACGCCGCCGGAGATACGCAGTATTTT.

This sequence joins TRBV28 and TRBJ1-2; the match to TRBD1 covers 7 bases. The V and J ends lost 5 bases and 4 bases, in that order; junction bases with no gene match: 4. This CDR3 region has 13 residues. The V gene's germline CDR1 is MDHEN and CDR2 SYDVKM. CDR3 nucleotides: TGTGCCAGCAGTAGGGGACAGATCTATGGCTACACCTTC. Protein: CASSRGQIYGYTF.

V usage is TRBV28 and J usage is TRBJ1-3; 9 nucleotides align to TRBD1. Trimming removed 3 bases from V and 2 bases from J; junction bases left unmatched: 5. Germline loops: CDR1 MDHEN, CDR2 SYDVKM. CDR3 length equals 16 residues. CDR3 protein: CASSFLTGGPGNTIYF. DNA of the CDR3: TGTGCCAGCAGTTTTCTTACAGGGGGCCCTGGAAACACCATATATTTT. Combining the CDR3 with reference TRBV28 and TRBJ1-3 gives the whole variable domain DVKVTQSSRYLVKRTGEKVFLECVQDMDHENMFWYRQDPGLGLRLIYFSYDVKMKEKGDIPEGYSVSREKKERFSLILESASTNQTSMYLCASSFLTGGPGNTIYFGEGSWLTVV.

This clone was seen a handful of times. The chain carries TRBV6-1 and TRBJ2-7; 10 bases fit TRBD2. The germline V gene has CDR1 MNHNS and CDR2 SASEGT. This CDR3 contains 17 residues. V dropped 4 bases and J dropped 2; count of bases not matched to a gene: 11. The CDR3 nucleotides are TGTGCCAGCAGTGCAGGACTGACTAGCGGGTATGCCTACGAGCAGTACTTC. It encodes CASSAGLTSGYAYEQYF.

The rearrangement uses TRBV5-1 and TRBJ2-1, with 7 bases aligning to TRBD2. Germline V lookup: CDR1 SGHRS, CDR2 YFSETQ. This CDR3 has 14 amino acids. The trim removed 2 bases at V and 8 bases at J, leaving 7 bases unmatched. CDR3 protein: CASSFVRERDEQFF. CDR3 DNA: TGCGCCAGCAGCTTCGTGCGGGAGCGGGATGAGCAGTTCTTC.